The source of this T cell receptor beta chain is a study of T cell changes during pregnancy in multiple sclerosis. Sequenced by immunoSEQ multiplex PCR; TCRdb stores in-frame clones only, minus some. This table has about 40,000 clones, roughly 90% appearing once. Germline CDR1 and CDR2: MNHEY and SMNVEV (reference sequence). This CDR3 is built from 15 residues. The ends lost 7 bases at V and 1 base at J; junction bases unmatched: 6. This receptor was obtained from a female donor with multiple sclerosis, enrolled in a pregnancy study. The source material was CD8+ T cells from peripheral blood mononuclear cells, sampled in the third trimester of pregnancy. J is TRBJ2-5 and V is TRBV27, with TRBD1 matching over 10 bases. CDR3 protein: CASTAGTGAQETQYF. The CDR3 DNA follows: TGTGCCAGCACCGCGGGGACAGGGGCCCAAGAGACCCAGTACTTC.